These 12 T cell receptor gamma chains originate from one sample sequenced in a study of γδ T cells in repeated Plasmodium falciparum infection. TCRdb re-called clones from the multiplex PCR reads via CATT. The table has 20,000 to 30,000 gamma-chain clones, around 3% seen once. Flow sorting of PBMC yielded separate Vgamma9/Vdelta2+ and Vdelta2-negative gammadelta T cell populations for bulk repertoire analysis. Sequenced sample: gamma-delta T cells from blood. The receptors shown here come from a pool of human donors (malaria-infected and uninfected, not separated).

This clone was seen many times. TCRdb lists the protein of a much larger clone for this DNA, which differs at residue 9, so this is likely a read error; the protein given here is translated from the DNA itself. This rearrangement joins TRGV9 to TRGJP. In the absence of a J gene in TCRdb, the DNA was matched to germline to assign it here. Germline V lookup: CDR1 GITISATS, CDR2 ISYDGTV (reference sequence). The CDR3 has 13 residues. For the CDR3, the DNA is TGTGCCTTGGGGGAGTTGGGCAAAGAAATCAAGGTATTT. This translates into CALGELGKEIKVF.

The table lists this clone with a few counts. For this DNA, TCRdb reports the protein of a much larger clone, which diverges at residue 6, most likely from a read error; the protein presented here is translated directly from the DNA. This rearrangement joins TRGV9 to TRGJ1 or TRGJ2. The J gene, absent from TCRdb, was called here by matching the DNA to germline. J lost 8 bases, V lost 2 bases, and 9 bases had no gene match. Germline CDR1 reads GITISATS; CDR2 reads ISYDGTV (reference sequence). There are 13 residues in the CDR3. The CDR3 sequence is CALWEARENKKLF. CDR3 DNA sequence: TGTGCCTTGTGGGAGGCTCGTGAAAATAAGAAACTCTTT.

As concerns this clone: The protein held in TCRdb is that of a much larger clone and does not match this DNA's translation at residue 5, likely because of a read error; the protein shown is translated from the DNA. The chain employs TRGV9 and TRGJ1 or TRGJ2. The J gene was missing in TCRdb and was found by matching the end of the DNA to germline. The CDR3 consists of 15 residues. Per the germline V gene, CDR1 is GITISATS and CDR2 is ISYDGTV (reference sequence). With 6 bases clipped from V and 3 bases from J, the junction kept 14 bases outside the gene matches. CDR3 DNA sequence: TGTGCCTTGTGGAAAGTCTTACTGCCTTATTATAAGAAACTCTTT. Amino acid sequence: CALWKVLLPYYKKLF.

As to this clone: The mismatch at residue 8 between this DNA's translation and the TCRdb protein of a much larger clone likely reflects a read error; the protein shown is translated from the DNA. The CDR3 here is CALWEVREREDKKLF. CDR3 in DNA: TGTGCCTTGTGGGAGGTGCGAGAAAGAGAGGATAAGAAACTCTTT. The rearrangement links TRGV9 to TRGJ1 or TRGJ2. TCRdb is silent on the J gene; assignment here came from matching the DNA to germline. Trimming removed 0 bases from V and 8 bases from J; junction bases left unmatched: 13. Germline CDR1 and CDR2: GITISATS and ISYDGTV (reference sequence). CDR3 length equals 15 residues.

There are a few counts of this clone. With a far larger clone one base away, a read error is the likely cause. This specimen includes other DNA sequences encoding the same CDR3. V and J are TRGV5 and TRGJ1 or TRGJ2. The J gene, not given by TCRdb, was assigned here from a germline match of the nucleotide sequence. The CDR3 sequence is 18 residues long. In germline, CDR1 is VINAFY, CDR2 YDVSNSKD. V shed 1 base, J shed 0 bases, and the junction held 15 bases outside the gene matches. CDR3 loop: CATWDRPSKFSNYYKKLF. DNA of the CDR3: TGTGCCACCTGGGACAGACCGTCCAAGTTTTCGAATTATTATAAGAAACTCTTT.

A few counts support this clone. A read error is likely here: a far larger clone is one base away. The same CDR3 also results from other DNA sequences found in this sample. The V gene corresponds to TRGV9; no J gene was called. The V gene's germline CDR1 is GITISATS and CDR2 ISYDGTV (reference sequence). The CDR3 is made up of 14 amino acids. CDR3 bases: TGTGCCTTGTGGGAGTATCGGGCTTATTATAAGAAACTCTTC. Protein sequence: CALWEYRAYYKKLF.

This clone was seen ten or more times. Other nucleotide sequences in the sample specify the same CDR3. The CDR3 loop is CATWDRRKKLF. In DNA, the CDR3 is TGTGCCACCTGGGACAGGCGGAAGAAACTCTTT. The J gene is TRGJ1 or TRGJ2, the V gene TRGV3. This CDR3 region has 11 residues. V lost 0 bases to trimming and J lost 10 bases; unmatched junction nucleotides: 3. Germline loops: CDR1 VTNTFY, CDR2 YDVSTARD (reference sequence).

This clone was recorded a few times. A read error likely explains why the TCRdb protein, taken from a much larger clone, differs from this DNA's translation at residue 7; the protein shown is translated from the DNA. The CDR3 DNA follows: TGTGCCTTGTGGGAGGGCTATCGTTATTATAAGAAACTCTTT. Translation gives CALWEGYRYYKKLF. V and J are TRGV9 and TRGJ1 or TRGJ2. The J gene is not listed in TCRdb, so it was assigned here from a DNA match to germline. V was clipped by 2 bases and J by 3 bases; unmatched bases: 7. Germline CDR1 GITISATS, CDR2 ISYDGTV (reference sequence). The CDR3 has 14 amino acids.

A few counts support this clone. The mismatch at residue 5 between this DNA's translation and the TCRdb protein of a much larger clone likely reflects a read error; the protein shown is translated from the DNA. This chain joins TRGV9 and TRGJP. CDR3 length: 18 residues. Germline CDR1 GITISATS, CDR2 ISYDGTV (reference sequence). Here the CDR3 reads CALWVVNEQELGKKIKVF. The CDR3, as DNA: TGTGCCTTGTGGGTGGTGAACGAGCAAGAGTTGGGCAAAAAAATCAAGGTATTT.

This clone has ten or more counts. Additional DNA sequences in this sample encode the identical CDR3. The chain combines TRGV8 with TRGJ1 or TRGJ2. This CDR3 is built from 12 residues. The ends lost 3 bases at V and 7 bases at J; junction bases unmatched: 6. CDR1 and CDR2 (germline): VENAVY, YDSYNSRV. The CDR3 sequence is CATWDLGYKKLF. CDR3 in DNA: TGTGCCACCTGGGATTTGGGGTATAAGAAACTCTTT.

This clone was observed a few times. TCRdb has a much larger clone's protein, which differs at residue 6 from the translation of this DNA, likely because of a read error; what is shown is the protein translated from the DNA. The chain employs TRGV9 and TRGJP. Because TCRdb records no J gene, it was assigned here through a match of the DNA to germline. Germline assignment: CDR1 GITISATS and CDR2 ISYDGTV (reference sequence). Unmatched junction bases numbered 18, after V lost 2 bases and J lost 5 bases. This CDR3 has 21 residues. CDR3 sequence (DNA): TGTGCCTTGTGGGAGGCGCATGGTTCGGTACGTAAAGAGTTGGGCAAAAAAATCAAGGTATTT. Amino acids: CALWEAHGSVRKELGKKIKVF.

Turning to this clone: A far larger clone is just one base off, so this is likely a read error. The same CDR3 can be traced to other DNA sequences in this sample. The V gene corresponds to TRGV5; no J gene was called. This CDR3 is 14 amino acids long. The germline gives CDR1 VINAFY, CDR2 YDVSNSKD. CDR3 coding DNA: TGTGCCACCTGGGATAGCGAAAGGTATTATAAGAAGCTCTTT. Its protein product is CATWDSERYYKKLF.